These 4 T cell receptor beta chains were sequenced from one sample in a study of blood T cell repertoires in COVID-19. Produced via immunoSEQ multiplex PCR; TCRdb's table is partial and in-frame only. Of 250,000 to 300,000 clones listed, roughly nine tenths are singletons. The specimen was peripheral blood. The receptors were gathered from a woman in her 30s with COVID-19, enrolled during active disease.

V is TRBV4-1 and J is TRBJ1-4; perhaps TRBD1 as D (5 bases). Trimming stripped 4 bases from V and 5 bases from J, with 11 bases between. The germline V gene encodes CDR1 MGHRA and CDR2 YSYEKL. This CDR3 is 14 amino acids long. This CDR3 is CASSPRGGNEKLFF. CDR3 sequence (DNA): TGCGCCAGCAGCCCGCGGGGGGGGAATGAAAAACTGTTTTTT.

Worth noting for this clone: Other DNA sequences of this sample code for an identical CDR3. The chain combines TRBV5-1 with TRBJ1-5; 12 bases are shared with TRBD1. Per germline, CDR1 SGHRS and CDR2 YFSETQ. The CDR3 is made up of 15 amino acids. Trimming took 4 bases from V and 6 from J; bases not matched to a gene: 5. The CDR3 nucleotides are TGCGCCAGCAGCCCGGGACAGGGGGCAGGTCAGCCCCAGCATTTT. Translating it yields CASSPGQGAGQPQHF.

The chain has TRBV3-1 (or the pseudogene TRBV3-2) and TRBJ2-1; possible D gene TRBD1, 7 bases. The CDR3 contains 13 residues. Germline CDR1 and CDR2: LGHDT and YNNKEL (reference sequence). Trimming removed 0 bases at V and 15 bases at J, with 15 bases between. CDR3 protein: CASSQDLPGGRFF. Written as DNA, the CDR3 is TGTGCCAGCAGCCAAGATCTCCCAGGGGGGCGGTTCTTC.

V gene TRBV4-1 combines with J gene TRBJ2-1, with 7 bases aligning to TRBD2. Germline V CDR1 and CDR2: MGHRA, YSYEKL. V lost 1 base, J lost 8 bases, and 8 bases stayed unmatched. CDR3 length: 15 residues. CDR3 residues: CASSQGLAPFDEQFF. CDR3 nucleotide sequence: TGCGCCAGCAGCCAAGGACTAGCTCCCTTCGATGAGCAGTTCTTC.